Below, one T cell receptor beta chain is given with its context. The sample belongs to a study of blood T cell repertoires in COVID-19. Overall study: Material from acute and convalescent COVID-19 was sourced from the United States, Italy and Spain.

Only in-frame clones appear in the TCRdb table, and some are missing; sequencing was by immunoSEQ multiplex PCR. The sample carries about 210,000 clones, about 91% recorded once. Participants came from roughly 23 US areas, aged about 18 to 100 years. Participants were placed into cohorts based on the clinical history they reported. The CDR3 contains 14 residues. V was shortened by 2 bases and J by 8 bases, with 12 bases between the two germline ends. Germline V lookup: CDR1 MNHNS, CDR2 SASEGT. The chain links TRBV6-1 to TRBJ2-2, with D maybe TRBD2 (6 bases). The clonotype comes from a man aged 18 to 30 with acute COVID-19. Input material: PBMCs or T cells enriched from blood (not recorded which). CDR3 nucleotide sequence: TGTGCCAGCAGTGAATCCCCGGCGGGGGGGGAGCTGTTTTTT. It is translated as CASSESPAGGELFF.